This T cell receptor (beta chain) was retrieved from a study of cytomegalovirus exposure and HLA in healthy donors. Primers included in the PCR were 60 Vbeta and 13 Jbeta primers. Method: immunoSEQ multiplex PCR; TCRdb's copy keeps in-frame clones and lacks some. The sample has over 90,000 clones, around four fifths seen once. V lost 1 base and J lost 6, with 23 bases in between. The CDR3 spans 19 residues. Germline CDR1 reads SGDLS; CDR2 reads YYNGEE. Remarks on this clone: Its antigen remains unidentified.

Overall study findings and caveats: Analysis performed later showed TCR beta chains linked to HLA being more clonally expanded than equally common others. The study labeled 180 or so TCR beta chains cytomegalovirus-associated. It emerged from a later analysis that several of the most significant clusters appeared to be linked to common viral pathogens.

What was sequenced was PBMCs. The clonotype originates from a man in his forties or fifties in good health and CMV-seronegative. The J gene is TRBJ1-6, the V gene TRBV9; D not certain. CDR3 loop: CASSVSFRGGEGRNSPLHF. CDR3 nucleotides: TGTGCCAGCAGCGTATCTTTCCGGGGAGGAGAGGGTCGTAATTCACCCCTCCACTTT.